This T cell receptor beta chain came from a study of T-cell memory formation after mild COVID-19. Study findings and constraints: Mainly CM and EM harbored the contracting CD4+ clones; mainly EMRA harbored the CD8+ ones. A subset of responding clones appeared in pre-infection memory, suggesting cross-reactive memory joined.

TCRdb ran MiXCR on the 5' RACE reads and lists one entry per CDR3 protein. The sample lists 450,000 to 700,000 distinct CDR3 sequences, 15% to 20% occurring once. Turning to this clonotype: Its antigen is unidentified.

J gave up 4 bases and V 2 bases, and 3 bases lay outside the gene matches. The length of the CDR3 is 16 residues. Per the germline V gene, CDR1 is SGHTA and CDR2 is FQGTGA. V and J are TRBV7-3 and TRBJ2-3; 13 positions match TRBD2. This TCR was sampled from an adult woman who had mild COVID-19 (a few samples of this study predate the infection). Cell type and time point are not known. Sequenced: PBMCs or a T cell subset sorted from them (not recorded which). CDR3 region: CASSLGTSGAADTQYF. DNA of the CDR3: TGTGCCAGCAGCTTAGGGACTAGCGGGGCTGCAGATACGCAGTATTTT.